Each of the 15 T cell receptor beta chains below was sequenced from the same sample in a study of T cell changes during pregnancy in multiple sclerosis. The protocol was immunoSEQ multiplex PCR, while the TCRdb copy is restricted to in-frame clones and leaves out a portion. The sample has approximately 39,000 clones, 94% seen once. This sample comprised CD4+ T cells from peripheral blood mononuclear cells, obtained in the second trimester of pregnancy. These receptors all stem from a female donor with multiple sclerosis, enrolled in a pregnancy study.

The chain recombines TRBV11-2 with TRBJ1-2; tentatively, D is TRBD1 (5 bases). CDR3 length equals 15 residues. CDR1 and CDR2 from the germline V gene are SGHAT and FQNNGV. With 0 bases removed from V and 8 bases from J, the gap between germline ends came to 16 bases. This chain's CDR3 is CASSLDSGGALGYTF. In nucleotides, the CDR3 is TGTGCCAGCAGCTTAGATTCCGGAGGGGCCCTGGGCTACACCTTC.

The rearrangement joins TRBV11-2 to TRBJ1-4; possible D gene TRBD1, 6 bases. The germline CDR1 and CDR2 sequences are SGHAT and FQNNGV. The CDR3 is 13 amino acids. V gave up 6 bases and J gave up 5 bases, with 10 bases separating them. This CDR3 reads CASRGQGNEKLFF. The CDR3, as DNA: TGTGCCAGCAGGGGGCAGGGGAATGAAAAACTGTTTTTT.

In nucleotides, the CDR3 is TGTGCCAGCAGCGACGTACAGGGGAGCTCCTATAATTCACCCCTCCACTTT. This gives the protein CASSDVQGSSYNSPLHF. The chain carries TRBV27 and TRBJ1-6; 7 bases agree with TRBD1. Germline V lookup: CDR1 MNHEY, CDR2 SMNVEV (reference sequence). Losses at the gene ends were 6 bases for V and 0 bases for J; bases not matched to a gene: 8. This CDR3 region has 17 residues.

The chain employs TRBV5-4 and TRBJ1-6, with D uncertain. Trimming left V 0 bases short and J 4 bases short, with 8 bases between. CDR3 length: 15 amino acids. Germline CDR1 reads SGHNT; CDR2 reads YYREEE (reference sequence). CDR3 sequence: CASSLDGVYNSPLHF. The CDR3 nucleotides read TGTGCCAGCAGCTTGGATGGAGTTTATAATTCACCCCTCCACTTT.

This sequence joins TRBV5-4 and TRBJ2-2, with 9 bases identical to TRBD2. The V segment lost 4 bases and the J segment 2 bases; nucleotides outside the gene matches: 6. CDR3 size: 16 residues. Germline CDR1 and CDR2: SGHNT and YYREEE (reference sequence). The CDR3 is CASSPPGLANTGELFF. CDR3 sequence (DNA): TGTGCCAGCAGCCCTCCGGGACTAGCTAACACCGGGGAGCTGTTTTTT.

V and J are TRBV7-8 and TRBJ1-2; D call uncertain. The CDR3 has 12 residues. From germline, CDR1 is SGHVS and CDR2 FQNEAQ. V shed 5 bases and J shed 8 bases, with 12 bases lying between them. CDR3 loop: CASSHSVEGYTF. CDR3 sequence (DNA): TGTGCCAGCAGCCATAGCGTCGAAGGCTACACCTTC.

CDR3 region: CASSYGQGNQPQHF. The CDR3 nucleotides are TGTGCCAGTAGTTATGGACAGGGGAATCAGCCCCAGCATTTT. This chain connects TRBV19 to TRBJ1-5; 9 nucleotides agree with TRBD1. CDR1 LNHDA and CDR2 SQIVND come from the germline V gene (reference sequence). The CDR3 contains 14 residues. The V segment lost 5 bases and the J segment 4 bases; nucleotides outside the gene matches: 3.

CDR3 sequence: CASSPYGANQPQHF. In nucleotides, the CDR3 is TGTGCCAGCAGCCCCTATGGGGCCAATCAGCCCCAGCATTTT. The chain has TRBV7-6 and TRBJ1-5; D is possibly TRBD1 (5 bases). The CDR3 contains 14 residues. Trimming pared 5 bases from V and 3 bases from J, leaving 11 bases between. In germline, CDR1 is SGHVS, CDR2 FNYEAQ.

This rearrangement joins TRBV9 to TRBJ2-2, with TRBD1 identical over 10 bases. V was clipped by 2 bases and J by 8 bases; unmatched bases: 3. Germline-derived CDR1 and CDR2 are SGDLS and YYNGEE. The length of the CDR3 is 14 residues. CDR3 sequence reads: CASSVGQGRGELFF. The CDR3 DNA follows: TGTGCCAGCAGCGTGGGACAGGGGCGAGGGGAGCTGTTTTTT.

V and J are TRBV9 and TRBJ1-2, with D uncertain. V lost 0 bases to trimming and J lost 5 bases, with 5 bases between them. The CDR3 loop spans 12 amino acids. Germline lookup yields CDR1 SGDLS and CDR2 YYNGEE. Here the CDR3 DNA reads TGTGCCAGCAGCGTAGGGCTTTATGGCTACACCTTC. Translation: CASSVGLYGYTF.

The rearrangement uses TRBV5-1 and TRBJ2-1; 11 bases map to TRBD2. The germline CDR1 and CDR2 sequences are SGHRS and YFSETQ. With 3 bases clipped from V and 10 bases from J, the junction kept 21 bases outside the gene matches. This CDR3 is built from 19 residues. The chain's CDR3 is CASSSYPNLLAGVQGEQFF. CDR3 bases: TGCGCCAGCAGCTCCTACCCTAACCTACTAGCGGGGGTTCAGGGAGAGCAGTTCTTC. Supplemented by reference TRBV5-1 and TRBJ2-1, the full variable domain reads KAGVTQTPRYLIKTRGQQVTLSCSPISGHRSVSWYQQTPGQGLQFLFEYFSETQRNKGNFPGRFSGRQFSNSRSEMNVSTLELGDSALYLCASSSYPNLLAGVQGEQFFGPGTRLTVL.

J is TRBJ1-4 and V is TRBV19; TRBD1 aligns across 7 bases. The junction had 8 bases not matched to a gene; V was cut back by 7 bases and J by 6 bases. There are 14 residues in the CDR3. Germline CDR1 reads LNHDA; CDR2 reads SQIVND (reference sequence). CDR3 residues: CASTLRGRDEKLFF. The CDR3 DNA sequence: TGTGCCAGTACCTTGAGGGGGCGGGATGAAAAACTGTTTTTT.

The V gene is TRBV5-1, the J gene TRBJ2-3; the match to TRBD2 covers 12 bases. The CDR3 runs to 16 residues. The V and J ends lost 0 bases and 7 bases, in that order; junction bases with no gene match: 6. CDR1 is SGHRS and CDR2 is YFSETQ in the germline V gene. The CDR3 protein is CASSLGRLAGAHTQYF. In nucleotides, the CDR3 is TGCGCCAGCAGCTTGGGGAGACTAGCGGGAGCCCATACGCAGTATTTT.

V usage is TRBV20-1 and J usage is TRBJ1-2; unclear D gene. The V end lost 5 bases, the J end lost 7 bases, and 11 bases lay between the germline ends. CDR3 size: 11 residues. Germline V CDR1 and CDR2: DFQATT, SNEGSKA (reference sequence). CDR3 sequence: CSAAATGGYTF. The CDR3 bases are TGCAGTGCTGCGGCTACCGGTGGCTACACCTTC.

V and J are TRBV10-3 and TRBJ1-1; 7 bases map to TRBD1. Germline trimming cut 2 bases from V and 4 bases from J; bases unmatched to any gene: 7. The germline CDR1 and CDR2 sequences are ENHRY and SYGVKD. The CDR3 consists of 15 residues. The CDR3 reads CAISEHRQGGTEAFF. Written as DNA, the CDR3 is TGTGCCATCAGTGAGCACCGTCAGGGGGGCACTGAAGCTTTCTTT.